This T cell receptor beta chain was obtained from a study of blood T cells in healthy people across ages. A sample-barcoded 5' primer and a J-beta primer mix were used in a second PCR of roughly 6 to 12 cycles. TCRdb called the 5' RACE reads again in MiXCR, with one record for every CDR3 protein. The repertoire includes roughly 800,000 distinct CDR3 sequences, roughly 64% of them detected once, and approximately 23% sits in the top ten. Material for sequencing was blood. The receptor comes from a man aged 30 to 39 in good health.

CDR3 sequence: CASSLASGYSYEQYF. CDR3 DNA: TGTGCCAGCAGCTTAGCTAGCGGTTATTCCTACGAGCAGTACTTC. The gene calls are TRBV7-2 and TRBJ2-7, with D maybe TRBD2 (6 bases). V lost 0 bases and J 1 base, leaving 10 bases between the germline ends. Germline CDR1 is SGHTA and CDR2 is FQGNSA. This CDR3 is 15 amino acids long.